Following are 18 T cell receptor beta chains from one sample sequenced in a study of a mutant IDH1 vaccine in newly diagnosed glioma. Assay: immunoSEQ multiplex PCR; the TCRdb copy retains only in-frame clones and omits some. The sample comprises around 87,000 clones, around 82% of which are singletons, and around 7% rests with the top ten. Time point specified: baseline, week 1 (first vaccination visit). The sample's treatment: pre-vaccination baseline after standard-of-care therapy. The sample was PBMCs, taken from a glioma patient treated with radiotherapy, temozolomide or both. These receptors came from a woman in her forties or fifties with glioma.

J is TRBJ1-2 and V is TRBV27; no definite D call. Deletions cut 5 bases from V and 1 base from J, with 5 bases between. This CDR3 has 12 amino acids. Germline-derived CDR1 and CDR2 are MNHEY and SMNVEV (reference sequence). CDR3 in DNA: TGTGCCAGCAGTCCGAATAACTATGGCTACACCTTC. Translation gives CASSPNNYGYTF.

CDR3 in amino acids: CASSMGTPAYEQYF. The CDR3 nucleotides are TGTGCCAGTAGTATGGGCACCCCGGCCTACGAGCAGTACTTC. The rearrangement joins TRBV19 to TRBJ2-7; D not resolved. The CDR3 is 14 amino acids. Germline lookup yields CDR1 LNHDA and CDR2 SQIVND (reference sequence). V shed 3 bases and J shed 2 bases, with 11 bases lying between them.

The V gene is TRBV11-3, the J gene TRBJ2-7, with 7 bases fitting TRBD2. Unmatched junction bases numbered 3, after V lost 1 base and J lost 6 bases. CDR1 and CDR2 (germline): SGHNT, YENEEA. The CDR3 consists of 13 residues. Written as DNA, the CDR3 is TGTGCCAGCAGCTTAGCGGGGGGTGGCGAGCAGTACTTC. Protein product: CASSLAGGGEQYF.

The chain links TRBV6-5 to TRBJ2-5, with 12 bases matching TRBD1. The V gene's germline CDR1 is MNHEY and CDR2 SVGAGI. Unmatched junction bases numbered 9, after V lost 0 bases and J lost 10 bases. The length of the CDR3 is 16 residues. DNA for the CDR3: TGTGCCAGCAGTTACTCGAAAACCGGGACAGGGGGCGTCCAGTACTTC. This codes for CASSYSKTGTGGVQYF.

This clone has a handful of counts. The chain employs TRBV2 and TRBJ1-1; D is unclear. In germline, CDR1 is SNHLY, CDR2 FYNNEI. Trimming took 1 base from V and 1 from J, leaving 13 bases between them. The CDR3 runs to 16 residues. CDR3 amino acids: CASSEVLGRENTEAFF. CDR3 bases: TGTGCCAGCAGTGAAGTTCTCGGACGGGAGAACACTGAAGCTTTCTTT.

The chain uses TRBV10-2 and TRBJ1-1, with 9 bases identical to TRBD1. V lost 6 bases to trimming and J lost 5 bases; unmatched junction nucleotides: 10. CDR3 length: 15 amino acids. In germline, CDR1 is WSHSY, CDR2 SAAADI. CDR3 loop: CASRGDRVRITEAFF. In nucleotides, the CDR3 is TGCGCCAGCAGGGGGGACAGGGTCAGGATAACTGAAGCTTTCTTT.

J is TRBJ1-4 and V is TRBV19; no definite D call. The germline gives CDR1 LNHDA, CDR2 SQIVND (reference sequence). There are 15 residues in the CDR3. Trimming stripped 5 bases from V and 0 bases from J, with 10 bases between. For the CDR3, the DNA is TGTGCCAGTAGTCTACGTTGGCCAACTAATGAAAAACTGTTTTTT. Protein product: CASSLRWPTNEKLFF.

The genes are TRBV11-2 and TRBJ2-7; TRBD1 matches 9 bases. Losses at the gene ends were 4 bases for V and 1 base for J; bases not matched to a gene: 5. The CDR3 contains 15 residues. The germline gives CDR1 SGHAT, CDR2 FQNNGV. This chain's CDR3 is CASSWGQGPSYEQYF. DNA of the CDR3: TGTGCCAGCAGCTGGGGACAGGGACCATCCTACGAGCAGTACTTC. The whole variable domain, filled in from reference TRBV11-2 and TRBJ2-7, reads EAGVAQSPRYKIIEKRQSVAFWCNPISGHATLYWYQQILGQGPKLLIQFQNNGVVDDSQLPKDRFSAERLKGVDSTLKIQPAKLEDSAVYLCASSWGQGPSYEQYFGPGTRLTVT.

The V and J genes are TRBV6-1 and TRBJ2-3; 7 positions match TRBD2. Germline V gene sequence: CDR1 MNHNS, CDR2 SASEGT. CDR3 length equals 15 residues. V shed 0 bases and J 1 base; nucleotides not matched to a gene: 1. The CDR3 bases are TGTGCCAGCAGTGAAGCGGGGGGGGGCACAGATACGCAGTATTTT. It encodes CASSEAGGGTDTQYF.

The rearrangement uses TRBV30 and TRBJ1-5; tentative D call: TRBD1 (6 bases). Germline CDR1 GTSNPN, CDR2 SVGIG (reference sequence). V dropped 5 bases and J dropped 4 bases, with 12 bases sitting between them. The CDR3 contains 13 residues. For the CDR3, the DNA is TGTGCCTGGGGGAGGGACACAAATCAGCCCCAGCATTTT. Translating it yields CAWGRDTNQPQHF.

The J gene is TRBJ1-3, the V gene TRBV6-6; D uncertain. There are 15 residues in the CDR3. CDR1 and CDR2 from the germline V gene are MNHNY and SVGAGI (reference sequence). With 2 bases removed from V and 0 bases from J, the gap between germline ends came to 8 bases. This chain's CDR3 is CASSYGPGSGNTIYF. DNA of the CDR3: TGTGCCAGCAGTTACGGTCCTGGCTCTGGAAACACCATATATTTT.

The chain employs TRBV19 and TRBJ1-1; weak D call: TRBD1 (5 bases). This CDR3 spans 13 amino acids. Germline loops: CDR1 LNHDA, CDR2 SQIVND (reference sequence). Trimming cost V 3 bases and J 3 bases, with 8 bases left between them. The CDR3 DNA follows: TGTGCCAGTAGTATTGGGGGGGACACTGAAGCTTTCTTT. Translated, it gives CASSIGGDTEAFF.

The V and J genes are TRBV7-2 and TRBJ1-6, with D hard to call. CDR3 length: 13 amino acids. Germline CDR1 reads SGHTA; CDR2 reads FQGNSA. V lost 1 base and J 8 bases, leaving 6 bases between the germline ends. CDR3 nucleotides: TGTGCCAGCAGCTTAGTCGGGGATTCACCCCTCCACTTT. Encoded protein: CASSLVGDSPLHF.

The chain has TRBV18 and TRBJ2-7; possibly TRBD1 for D (6 bases). The CDR3 has 13 residues. Trimming shortened V by 3 bases and J by 7 bases, and 13 bases separated the two germline ends. Germline V CDR1 and CDR2: KGHSH, LQKENI. For the CDR3, the DNA is TGTGCCAGCTCACCTAGGACAGCAAGTGAGCAGTACTTC. It specifies CASSPRTASEQYF.

J is TRBJ2-5 and V is TRBV2; TRBD1 is a possible D gene (6 bases). The DNA end lines up better with TRBJ2-7; the J call may be wrong. Per germline, CDR1 SNHLY and CDR2 FYNNEI. The CDR3 extends over 15 amino acids. This CDR3 is CASIPLQGVTYEQYF. The CDR3 DNA reads TGTGCCAGCATTCCTCTACAGGGTGTGACCTACGAGCAGTACTTC.

This chain uses TRBV6-6 with TRBJ2-7, with 8 bases identical to TRBD2. CDR3 length: 15 amino acids. With 4 bases clipped from V and 4 bases from J, the junction kept 9 bases outside the gene matches. The germline CDR1 and CDR2 sequences are MNHNY and SVGAGI (reference sequence). The DNA for the CDR3 is TGTGCCAGCAGTTCCCCGGGGGGGCCTCCATACGAGCAGTACTTC. Translated: CASSSPGGPPYEQYF.

The J gene is TRBJ2-1, the V gene TRBV2, with D unclear. The CDR3 has 11 residues. In germline, CDR1 is SNHLY, CDR2 FYNNEI. Trimming took off 1 base at V and 5 bases at J, with 0 bases between the two ends. The CDR3 sequence: CASSEDNEQFF. The CDR3 bases are TGTGCCAGCAGTGAAGACAATGAGCAGTTCTTC.

This chain connects TRBV27 to TRBJ2-7; D gene uncertain. V was shortened by 10 bases and J by 2 bases, with 9 bases between the two germline ends. The CDR3 consists of 11 residues. Germline V gene lookup returns CDR1 MNHEY and CDR2 SMNVEV (reference sequence). The CDR3 region has the DNA TGTGCCACAGGCCCGGCCTACGAGCAGTACTTC. This gives the protein CATGPAYEQYF.